One sample yielded the 19 T cell receptor beta chains listed below, sequenced in a study of T-cell reconstitution after alpha-beta-depleted transplantation in children. It was with unique molecular identifiers that the TCRbeta library was prepared. MiXCR, run by TCRdb on the PCR reads, gives a single entry per CDR3 protein. This table holds roughly 570,000 distinct CDR3 sequences, 25% to 30% found once. This material consisted of PBMCs, taken before TCRalphabeta/CD19-depleted stem cell transplant. These receptors were collected from a boy younger than two with Wiskott-Aldrich syndrome, due to receive a stem cell transplant.

CDR3 in amino acids: CASSYGQGLDGYTF. The CDR3 nucleotides are TGTGCCAGCAGTTACGGACAGGGGCTGGATGGCTACACCTTC. The chain joins TRBV6-5 to TRBJ1-2; 9 nucleotides match TRBD1. The CDR3 contains 14 residues. Germline-derived CDR1 and CDR2 are MNHEY and SVGAGI. Trimming at V came to 2 bases and at J to 6 bases, leaving 4 bases not matched to a gene.

The chain couples TRBV5-1 to TRBJ2-1, with D uncertain. The V end lost 8 bases, the J end lost 10 bases, and 22 bases lay between the germline ends. The CDR3 consists of 14 residues. Germline assignment: CDR1 SGHRS and CDR2 YFSETQ. The CDR3: CASSPRTSEQEQFF. The CDR3 region has the DNA TGCGCCAGTTCGCCCCGGACCTCGGAGCAGGAGCAGTTCTTC.

This clonotype came up a few times. The rearrangement links TRBV5-1 to TRBJ2-2, with TRBD1 matching 9 bases. CDR3 length: 16 residues. Germline CDR1 is SGHRS and CDR2 is YFSETQ. Trimming removed 1 base from V and 1 base from J; junction bases left unmatched: 2. CDR3 region: CASSLLGQGNTGELFF. The CDR3 DNA sequence: TGCGCCAGCAGCTTGCTGGGACAGGGGAACACCGGGGAGCTGTTTTTT.

The chain joins TRBV12-3 or TRBV12-4 to TRBJ2-3, with 7 nucleotides matching TRBD1. This CDR3 region has 16 residues. J gave up 2 bases and V 1 base, and 6 bases lay outside the gene matches. The CDR3 nucleotides read TGTGCCAGCAGTTTAGGACAGGGTTCAACCACAGATACGCAGTATTTT. Its protein is CASSLGQGSTTDTQYF.

The sample holds a few counts of this clonotype. The V gene is TRBV30, the J gene TRBJ1-1; tentatively, D is TRBD1 (6 bases). Germline CDR1 GTSNPN, CDR2 SVGIG (reference sequence). With 3 bases removed from V and 2 bases from J, the gap between germline ends came to 7 bases. The CDR3 runs 12 residues. The CDR3 loop is CAWRDSNTEAFF. The CDR3 DNA sequence: TGTGCCTGGAGGGACAGCAACACTGAAGCTTTCTTT.

In nucleotides, the CDR3 is TGTGCCAGCAGCCAAGGACTGGTGCAGTACTTC. Encoded protein: CASSQGLVQYF. This chain joins TRBV3-1 and TRBJ2-4; the D is unclear. Germline CDR1 and CDR2: LGHDT and YNNKEL (reference sequence). CDR3 length equals 11 residues. V was trimmed by 1 base and J by 13 bases, leaving 8 bases between them.

This clonotype was observed a handful of times. This CDR3 is CASSFSAGANVLTF. Written as DNA, the CDR3 is TGTGCCAGCAGTTTTAGCGCTGGGGCCAACGTCCTGACTTTC. This chain joins TRBV12-3 or TRBV12-4 and TRBJ2-6; perhaps TRBD2 as D (5 bases). The V end was cut by 3 bases, the J end by 2 bases, with 5 bases between. The CDR3 has 14 residues.

The chain recombines TRBV29-1 with TRBJ2-7; 7 nucleotides align to TRBD2. The CDR3 is 12 amino acids. With V trimmed by 0 bases and J by 5 bases, 1 base remained unmatched. CDR1 SQVTM and CDR2 ANQGSEA come from the germline V gene. The CDR3 sequence: CSVEDAGDEQYF. The DNA of the CDR3 is TGCAGCGTTGAAGATGCGGGGGACGAGCAGTACTTC.

This clonotype came up a few times. The J gene is TRBJ2-5, the V gene TRBV20-1; possible D gene TRBD1, 6 bases. Germline V gene sequence: CDR1 DFQATT, CDR2 SNEGSKA (reference sequence). Between the trimmed V and J ends, which lost 3 bases and 3 bases, there was a span of 8 bases. This CDR3 has 12 residues. CDR3 amino acids: CSARGAEETQYF. Written as DNA, the CDR3 is TGCAGTGCTAGGGGGGCAGAAGAGACCCAGTACTTC.

CDR3 residues: CASSFGIRNNEQFF. CDR3 in DNA: TGTGCCAGCAGCTTCGGAATTAGAAACAATGAGCAGTTCTTC. The chain is built from TRBV7-2 and TRBJ2-1; D is unresolved. Germline V CDR1 and CDR2: SGHTA, FQGNSA. This CDR3 comprises 14 residues. V was pared by 3 bases and J by 5 bases, with 11 bases between.

This clonotype was seen repeatedly, ten times or more. The J gene is TRBJ2-1, the V gene TRBV11-2, with a tentative D call TRBD2 (7 bases). The CDR3 is 14 residues long. In germline, CDR1 is SGHAT, CDR2 FQNNGV. V was pared by 6 bases and J by 4 bases, with 13 bases between. CDR3 amino acids: CASSLQGGYNEQFF. CDR3 nucleotide sequence: TGTGCCAGCAGTTTACAGGGAGGGTACAATGAGCAGTTCTTC.

This clonotype turned up a few times. The rearrangement joins TRBV12-3 or TRBV12-4 to TRBJ1-5; 9 bases align to TRBD1. This CDR3 comprises 15 residues. The V gene end was trimmed by 3 bases and the J gene end by 4 bases; junction bases not matched to a gene: 4. As DNA, the CDR3 is TGTGCCAGCAGTTTGACAGGGGGGTGGAATCAGCCCCAGCATTTT. Translating it yields CASSLTGGWNQPQHF.

The chain combines TRBV9 with TRBJ2-3, with 10 bases matching TRBD1. Germline assignment: CDR1 SGDLS and CDR2 YYNGEE. V dropped 0 bases and J dropped 11; count of bases not matched to a gene: 9. The CDR3 is made up of 15 amino acids. The CDR3 region is CASSVGGTGVNMQYF. The CDR3 nucleotides read TGTGCCAGCAGCGTAGGTGGGACAGGGGTTAATATGCAGTATTTT.

This clonotype was counted ten times or more. The chain links TRBV6-5 to TRBJ1-2; TRBD1 might be the D (5 bases). Germline CDR1 and CDR2: MNHEY and SVGAGI. V shed 5 bases and J shed 3 bases, with 7 bases lying between them. The CDR3 sequence is 12 residues long. This CDR3 is CASSRGHYGYTF. Written as DNA, the CDR3 is TGTGCCAGCAGTCGGGGACACTATGGCTACACCTTC.

The chain has TRBV28 and TRBJ2-2, with a possible D match to TRBD1 (6 bases). Germline values: CDR1 MDHEN, CDR2 SYDVKM. Trimming left V 2 bases short and J 0 bases short, with 16 bases between. This CDR3 spans 18 amino acids. The CDR3 loop is CASSLGPDSYSNTGELFF. The DNA of the CDR3 is TGTGCCAGCAGTTTAGGGCCGGACAGTTATTCGAACACCGGGGAGCTGTTTTTT.

This chain uses TRBV10-3 with TRBJ1-2, with D possibly matching TRBD1 (6 bases). The CDR3 extends over 15 amino acids. CDR1 ENHRY and CDR2 SYGVKD come from the germline V gene. V shed 2 bases and J shed 3 bases, with 13 bases lying between them. CDR3 sequence (DNA): TGTGCCATCAGTGAGCTGTGGGGGCCGGACTATGGCTACACCTTC. Its protein is CAISELWGPDYGYTF.

This rearrangement joins TRBV6-1 to TRBJ2-3; tentative D call: TRBD2 (6 bases). The CDR3 runs 15 residues. Germline V gives CDR1 MNHNS, CDR2 SASEGT. V was trimmed by 5 bases and J by 0 bases, leaving 12 bases between them. CDR3 in amino acids: CASSPPSASTDTQYF. CDR3 nucleotide sequence: TGTGCCAGCAGTCCTCCTAGCGCCAGCACAGATACGCAGTATTTT.

This chain joins TRBV27 and TRBJ1-1; tentative D call: TRBD1 (5 bases). Germline V gives CDR1 MNHEY, CDR2 SMNVEV (reference sequence). CDR3 length equals 13 residues. V lost 4 bases and J lost 7, with 13 bases in between. This CDR3 is CASSSPDSNEAFF. The DNA for the CDR3 is TGTGCCAGCAGTTCTCCCGACAGTAATGAAGCTTTCTTT.

V is TRBV20-1 and J is TRBJ2-5; 9 positions agree with TRBD2. Germline assignment: CDR1 DFQATT and CDR2 SNEGSKA (reference sequence). This CDR3 has 14 residues. Trimming removed 7 bases from V and 5 bases from J; junction bases left unmatched: 11. The CDR3 nucleotides are TGCAGTGGGGCGACTAGCGGAGGGGTGGAGACCCAGTACTTC. Translated: CSGATSGGVETQYF.